The sequence of this T cell receptor beta chain was determined in a study of molecular identifiers for immune sequencing clone quantification. Sorting selected naive CD8 T cells with a CD8+CD4-CCR7+CD45RA+ phenotype. MiXCR was run by TCRdb on the PCR reads, yielding one entry per CDR3 protein. Seen here are tens of thousands of distinct CDR3 sequences, 20% to 25% observed once, and the top ten hold around 1.8%. The germline V gene encodes CDR1 MNHEY and CDR2 SMNVEV (reference sequence). V gave up 6 bases and J gave up 6 bases, with 14 bases separating them. There are 13 residues in the CDR3. Sequenced input: naive CD8+ T cells from blood, with Jurkat cell RNA spiked in. As for subset: FACS-sorted CD8+CD4-CCR7+CD45RA+ naive T cells. This chain uses TRBV27 with TRBJ1-2; a possible D gene is TRBD1 (5 bases). The sequence came from a human donor in good health. Some libraries in this study had Jurkat cell RNA spiked in. CDR3 bases: TGTGCCAGCAGGTCTCTAGGGGCCGATGGCTACACCTTC. Translating gives CASRSLGADGYTF.